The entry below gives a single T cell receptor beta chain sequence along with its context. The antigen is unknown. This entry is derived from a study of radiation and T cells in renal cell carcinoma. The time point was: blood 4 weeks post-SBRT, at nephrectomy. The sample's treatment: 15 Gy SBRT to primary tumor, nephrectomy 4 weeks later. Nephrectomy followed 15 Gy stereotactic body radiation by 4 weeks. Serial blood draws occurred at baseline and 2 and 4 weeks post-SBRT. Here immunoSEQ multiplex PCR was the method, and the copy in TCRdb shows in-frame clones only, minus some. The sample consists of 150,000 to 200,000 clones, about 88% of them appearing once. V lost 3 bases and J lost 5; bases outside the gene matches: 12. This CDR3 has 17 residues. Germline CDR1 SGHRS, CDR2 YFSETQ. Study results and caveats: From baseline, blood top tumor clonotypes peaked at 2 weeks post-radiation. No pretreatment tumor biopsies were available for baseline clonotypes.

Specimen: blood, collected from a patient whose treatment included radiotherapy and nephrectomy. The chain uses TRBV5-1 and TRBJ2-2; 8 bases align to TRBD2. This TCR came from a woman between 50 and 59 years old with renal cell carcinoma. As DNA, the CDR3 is TGCGCCAGCAGCTCCCCCGAGAGCGGGGGAGGAACCGGGGAGCTGTTTTTT. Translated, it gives CASSSPESGGGTGELFF.